Each of the 7 T cell receptor beta chains below was sequenced from the same sample in a study of T-cell memory formation after mild COVID-19. In TCRdb, the 5' RACE reads were re-called with MiXCR into one record per CDR3 protein. Here the sample spans about 170,000 distinct CDR3 sequences, about an eighth being singletons. Sequencing input: PBMCs or a T cell subset sorted from them (not recorded which). Every receptor here comes from a young man who had mild COVID-19 (a few samples of this study predate the infection). Cell type and time point are not known.

This clonotype was detected only a few times. The chain carries TRBV11-2 and TRBJ2-7; tentatively, D is TRBD2 (6 bases). Germline CDR1 is SGHAT and CDR2 is FQNNGV. This CDR3 is built from 15 residues. Trimming removed 3 bases at V and 0 bases at J, with 12 bases between. The CDR3 sequence is CASSFGAGTSYEQYF. The CDR3, as DNA: TGTGCCAGCAGCTTCGGTGCGGGGACCTCCTACGAGCAGTACTTC.

This clonotype was counted only a few times. This rearrangement joins TRBV7-2 to TRBJ1-2, with D possibly matching TRBD1 (5 bases). The V gene's germline CDR1 is SGHTA and CDR2 FQGNSA. V gave up 0 bases and J gave up 3 bases, with 14 bases separating them. The CDR3 loop spans 16 amino acids. The CDR3 nucleotides are TGTGCCAGCAGCTTAGCAGGGCCTCGGGGGGACTATGGCTACACCTTC. Its protein is CASSLAGPRGDYGYTF.

This clonotype was seen many times. The V gene is TRBV6-5, the J gene TRBJ2-5; D gene uncertain. Germline V gene lookup returns CDR1 MNHEY and CDR2 SVGAGI. The CDR3 covers 15 residues. Trimming stripped 0 bases from V and 1 base from J, with 9 bases between. The CDR3 bases are TGTGCCAGCAGTTACTCGATCAGCTTCCAAGAGACCCAGTACTTC. This sequence encodes CASSYSISFQETQYF.

This clonotype was recorded at least ten times. The gene calls are TRBV7-3 and TRBJ2-1, with D tentatively TRBD2 (5 bases). Germline V CDR1 and CDR2: SGHTA, FQGTGA. V lost 1 base, J lost 8 bases, and 15 bases lay in between. The CDR3 has 15 residues. The CDR3 bases are TGTGCCAGCAGCTTAAGAGGGCTCACTCGGGATGAGCAGTTCTTC. Translating it yields CASSLRGLTRDEQFF. The complete variable domain, with remaining parts taken from reference TRBV7-3 and TRBJ2-1, reads GAGVSQTPSNKVTEKGKYVELRCDPISGHTALYWYRQSLGQGPEFLIYFQGTGAADDSGLPNDRFFAVRPEGSVSTLKIQRTERGDSAVYLCASSLRGLTRDEQFFGPGTRLTVL.

The V and J genes are TRBV3-1 and TRBJ1-1; possibly TRBD1 for D (6 bases). CDR3 length equals 13 residues. The germline V gene has CDR1 LGHDT and CDR2 YNNKEL (reference sequence). V shed 2 bases and J shed 8 bases, with 12 bases lying between them. The CDR3 is CASSQHGQTEAFF. As DNA, the CDR3 is TGTGCCAGCAGCCAACACGGACAGACCGAAGCTTTCTTT. Full variable domain (remainder filled in from reference TRBV3-1 and TRBJ1-1): DTAVSQTPKYLVTQMGNDKSIKCEQNLGHDTMYWYKQDSKKFLKIMFSYNNKELIINETVPNRFSPKSPDKAHLNLHINSLELGDSAVYFCASSQHGQTEAFFGQGTRLTVV.

This chain links TRBV28 with TRBJ2-5; D remains ambiguous. Per the germline V gene, CDR1 is MDHEN and CDR2 is SYDVKM. V was clipped by 2 bases and J by 5 bases, with 6 bases between them. The length of the CDR3 is 12 residues. The CDR3 nucleotides read TGTGCCAGCAGTTTAATGCTGGAGACCCAGTACTTC. It specifies CASSLMLETQYF.

For this clonotype: The junction does not match germline at one end; this may be a read error. This chain uses TRBV5-1 with TRBJ2-7; tentative D call: TRBD2 (5 bases). The CDR3 runs 13 residues. The germline gives CDR1 SGHRS, CDR2 YFSETQ. CDR3 coding DNA: TGCGCCAGCAGCTTGGTCGGGGATGGGGAGCAATACTTC. Translating it yields CASSLVGDGEQYF. The entire variable domain, with the rest obtained from reference TRBV5-1 and TRBJ2-7, is as follows: KAGVTQTPRYLIKTRGQQVTLSCSPISGHRSVSWYQQTPGQGLQFLFEYFSETQRNKGNFPGRFSGRQFSNSRSEMNVSTLELGDSALYLCASSLVGDGEQYFGPGTRLTVT.